This T cell receptor beta chain stems from a study of OX40 agonist ivuxolimab in advanced cancers. The method was immunoSEQ multiplex PCR; TCRdb's version includes in-frame clones alone and lacks a portion of them. The sample has 37,000 or so clones; around 83% are singletons. Points from the study as a whole: At 0.1-3.0 mg/kg, partial responders had clonal expansion among the lowest observed.

A remark on this clone: What it binds is not known.

This clonotype was obtained from an adult with an advanced solid tumor such as melanoma, head and neck, liver or kidney cancer. Sequenced here: CD4+ or CD8+ T cells sorted from blood, sampled in a trial of the OX40 agonist ivuxolimab.

For the CDR3, the DNA is TGCGCCAGCAGCCATAGAGGGCTAACTAGCACAGATACGCAGTATTTT. Its translation is CASSHRGLTSTDTQYF. The chain has TRBV4-1 and TRBJ2-3, with D possibly TRBD2 on 5 matching bases. Trimming took off 3 bases at V and 0 bases at J, with 13 bases between the two ends. The CDR3 contains 16 residues. CDR1 MGHRA and CDR2 YSYEKL come from the germline V gene.